This entry features one TCR beta chain sequence. Its antigen is undetermined. An end of the junction does not agree with germline; a read error may underlie this. This specimen belongs to a study of blood T cells in healthy people across ages. The wider study: About one barcoded TCR beta cDNA was captured per two T cells. Study-wide findings and caveats: Compared with aged donors, long-lived donors showed fewer expanded clones, suggesting selection.

A second PCR, run for about 7 to 11 cycles, used a sample-barcoded 5' primer plus a J-beta primer mix. TCRdb reprocessed the 5' RACE reads with MiXCR, giving one entry per CDR3 protein. In the table there are 1.5 million to 2 million distinct CDR3 sequences, roughly 30% of which are singletons. In germline, CDR1 is MDHEN, CDR2 SYDVKM. This CDR3 has 15 amino acids. V usage is TRBV28 and J usage is TRBJ2-2; the D gene is possibly TRBD2 (5 bases). This sequence originates from a woman aged 25 to 39 in good health. The sequenced sample was blood. The CDR3 reads CASSLKRLGTGKLFF. The CDR3, as DNA: TGTGCCAGCAGTTTAAAACGTCTAGGCACCGGGAAGCTGTTTTTT.